One and the same sample provided the 3 T cell receptor beta chains below, sequenced in a study of OX40 agonist ivuxolimab in advanced cancers. Using immunoSEQ multiplex PCR, the repertoire was profiled, and TCRdb retains in-frame clones only, with some absent. Found here are roughly 40,000 clones, approximately 78% of them singletons; the top ten hold approximately 2.4%. The specimen comprised CD4+ or CD8+ T cells sorted from blood, sampled in a trial of the OX40 agonist ivuxolimab. The source is an adult with an advanced solid tumor such as melanoma, head and neck, liver or kidney cancer.

The chain combines TRBV5-5 with TRBJ2-1; no firm D call. The V end was cut by 0 bases, the J end by 4 bases, with 8 bases between. There are 14 residues in the CDR3. Germline V lookup: CDR1 SGHKS, CDR2 YYEKEE (reference sequence). CDR3 loop: CASSLDSAYNEQFF. In nucleotides, the CDR3 is TGTGCCAGCAGCTTGGACTCGGCGTACAATGAGCAGTTCTTC.

The chain uses TRBV5-1 and TRBJ2-1; D may be TRBD1 (6 bases). The CDR3 sequence is 14 residues long. Germline CDR1 and CDR2: SGHRS and YFSETQ. V gave up 4 bases and J gave up 4 bases, with 12 bases separating them. The DNA for the CDR3 is TGCGCCAGCAGCCGGGACAACATATACAATGAGCAGTTCTTC. It yields the protein CASSRDNIYNEQFF.

This clone was seen only once. V is TRBV10-3 and J is TRBJ1-5, with 9 nucleotides matching TRBD1. The CDR3 totals 15 residues. Germline loops: CDR1 ENHRY, CDR2 SYGVKD. The V segment lost 2 bases and the J segment 4 bases; nucleotides outside the gene matches: 3. CDR3 DNA: TGTGCCATCAGTGAGGGACAGGGGTTGAATCAGCCCCAGCATTTT. This encodes CAISEGQGLNQPQHF.